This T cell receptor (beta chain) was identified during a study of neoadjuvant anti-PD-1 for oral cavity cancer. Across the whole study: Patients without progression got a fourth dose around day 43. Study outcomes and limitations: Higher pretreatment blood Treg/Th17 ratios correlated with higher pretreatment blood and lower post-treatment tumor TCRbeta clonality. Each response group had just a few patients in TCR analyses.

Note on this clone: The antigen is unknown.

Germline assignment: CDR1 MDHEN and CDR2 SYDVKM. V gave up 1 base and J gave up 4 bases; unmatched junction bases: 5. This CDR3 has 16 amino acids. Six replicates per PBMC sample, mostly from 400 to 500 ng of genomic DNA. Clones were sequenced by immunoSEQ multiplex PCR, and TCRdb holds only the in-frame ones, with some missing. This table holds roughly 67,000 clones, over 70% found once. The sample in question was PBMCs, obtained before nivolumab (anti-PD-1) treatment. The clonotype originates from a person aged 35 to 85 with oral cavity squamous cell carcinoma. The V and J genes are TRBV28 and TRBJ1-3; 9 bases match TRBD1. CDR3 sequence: CASSLSDRGSGNTIYF. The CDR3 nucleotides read TGTGCCAGCAGTTTATCCGACAGGGGGTCGGGAAACACCATATATTTT.